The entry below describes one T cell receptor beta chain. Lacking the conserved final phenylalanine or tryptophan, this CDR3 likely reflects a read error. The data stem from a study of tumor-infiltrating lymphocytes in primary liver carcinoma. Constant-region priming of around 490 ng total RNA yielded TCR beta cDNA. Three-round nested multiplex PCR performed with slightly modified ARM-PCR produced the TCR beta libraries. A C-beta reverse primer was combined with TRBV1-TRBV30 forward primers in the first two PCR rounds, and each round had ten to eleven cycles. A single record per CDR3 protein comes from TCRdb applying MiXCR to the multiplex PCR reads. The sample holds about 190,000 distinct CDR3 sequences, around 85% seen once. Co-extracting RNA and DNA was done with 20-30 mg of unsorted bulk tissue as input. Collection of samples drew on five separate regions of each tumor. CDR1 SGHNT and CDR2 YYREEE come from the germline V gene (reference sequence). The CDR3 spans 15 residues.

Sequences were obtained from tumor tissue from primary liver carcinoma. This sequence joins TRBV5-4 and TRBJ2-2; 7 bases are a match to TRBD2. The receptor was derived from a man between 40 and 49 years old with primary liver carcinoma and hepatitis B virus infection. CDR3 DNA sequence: TGTGCAAGCAGCTGGGACTACTTCAACACCGGGGAGCTGTTTTGT. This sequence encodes CASSWDYFNTGELFC.